The clone carrying this T cell receptor beta chain came up many times. What it binds is unknown. This sample stems from a study of molecular identifiers for immune sequencing clone quantification. Broader study findings: Spiked Jurkat TCR RNA equal to one cell could reportedly be picked out among one million naive cells.

The CDR3 totals 16 residues. Germline V gene data show CDR1 as LGHNT and CDR2 as FRNRAP. Trimming left V 1 base short and J 0 bases short, with 12 bases between. Using its own MiXCR run on the PCR reads, TCRdb lists one record per CDR3 protein. The sample includes hundreds of thousands of distinct CDR3 sequences, around 25% of them seen just once. The sequence was collected from a human donor in good health. Some libraries in this study had Jurkat cell RNA spiked in. The chain employs TRBV12-5 and TRBJ2-5; D may be TRBD2 (6 bases). Sequenced material: naive CD8+ T cells from blood, with Jurkat cell RNA spiked in. Indicated subset: FACS-sorted CD8+CD4-CCR7+CD45RA+ naive T cells. CDR3 residues: CASGLDVAGNQETQYF. CDR3 sequence (DNA): TGTGCTAGTGGTTTGGACGTCGCGGGGAACCAAGAGACCCAGTACTTC.